This note documents a single T cell receptor beta chain sequence. No antigen is known for it. This specimen comes from a study of T cells after yellow fever vaccination. Points from the study as a whole: Clonotypes appearing in both CD4 and CD8 compartments existed, and their share was small. Subsequent to the booster, the majority of primary-vaccination clones reappeared (less than 97% CD4, about 90% CD8).

CDR3 length equals 14 residues. CDR1 is MGHRA, CDR2 YSYEKL, per germline. The V segment lost 11 bases and the J segment 4 bases; nucleotides outside the gene matches: 11. The TCR cDNA carried a universal primer site and UMIs from 5'RACE template switching. TCRdb analysed the 5' RACE reads with MiXCR anew, one entry per CDR3 protein. The sample comprises fewer than 100,000 distinct CDR3 sequences, less than 6% of which are singletons, and roughly 39% rests with the top ten. V and J are TRBV4-1 and TRBJ2-5; 9 bases match TRBD2. Material: CD8+ T cells sorted from PBMCs, obtained 10 days after the yellow fever booster vaccination. This TCR derives from a man between 18 and 29 years old who received the YFV17D yellow fever vaccine. The CDR3, as DNA: TGCGCCGTCACGCAAGCGGGGGGCTTAGAGACCCAGTACTTC. Its translation is CAVTQAGGLETQYF.